The 19 T cell receptor beta chains below come from one sample, sequenced in a study of B cell selection in AIRE deficiency. Generated by immunoSEQ multiplex PCR, the TCRdb table keeps only in-frame clones and is missing some. The profile covers 18,000 or so clones, with roughly 91% appearing a single time and 0.89% taken by the ten largest. Sorted regulatory T cells were CD4-positive, CD25-high and CD127-low or negative. Sample: CD4+CD25+ Tregs sorted from PBMCs. The receptor source for this set is a human donor in good health.

The V and J genes are TRBV28 and TRBJ2-5, with 14 bases fitting TRBD2. Germline V gene data show CDR1 as MDHEN and CDR2 as SYDVKM. This CDR3 is built from 15 residues. The V and J ends lost 2 bases and 5 bases, in that order; junction bases with no gene match: 1. CDR3 in amino acids: CASSLGLAGGETQYF. The CDR3 coding sequence is TGTGCCAGCAGTTTAGGACTAGCGGGAGGTGAGACCCAGTACTTC.

The rearrangement links TRBV2 to TRBJ2-3; D is undetermined. V was cut by 3 bases and J by 4 bases, with 5 bases left in between. The length of the CDR3 is 12 residues. In germline, CDR1 is SNHLY, CDR2 FYNNEI. CDR3 sequence reads: CASSEDSDTQYF. CDR3 nucleotides: TGTGCCAGCAGTGAGGATTCAGATACGCAGTATTTT. The whole variable domain, filled in from reference TRBV2 and TRBJ2-3, reads EPEVTQTPSHQVTQMGQEVILRCVPISNHLYFYWYRQILGQKVEFLVSFYNNEISEKSEIFDDQFSVERPDGSNFTLKIRSTKLEDSAMYFCASSEDSDTQYFGPGTRLTVL.

The chain employs TRBV6-6 and TRBJ1-1; TRBD1 aligns across 8 bases. Germline V gene data show CDR1 as MNHNY and CDR2 as SVGAGI (reference sequence). CDR3 size: 14 residues. J gave up 5 bases and V 4 bases, and 6 bases lay outside the gene matches. The CDR3 region is CASSSTGGETEAFF. The CDR3 coding sequence is TGTGCCAGCAGTTCCACAGGGGGGGAAACTGAAGCTTTCTTT.

This sequence joins TRBV7-2 and TRBJ2-3; D not resolved. V lost 4 bases and J lost 0, with 5 bases in between. Per the germline V gene, CDR1 is SGHTA and CDR2 is FQGNSA. The CDR3 sequence is 13 residues long. CDR3 sequence reads: CASSWASTDTQYF. DNA of the CDR3: TGTGCCAGCAGCTGGGCGAGCACAGATACGCAGTATTTT. The whole variable domain, remainder taken from reference TRBV7-2 and TRBJ2-3, is GAGVSQSPSNKVTEKGKDVELRCDPISGHTALYWYRQSLGQGLEFLIYFQGNSAPDKSGLPSDRFSAERTGGSVSTLTIQRTQQEDSAVYLCASSWASTDTQYFGPGTRLTVL.

The rearrangement uses TRBV7-9 and TRBJ1-1; 11 nucleotides agree with TRBD1. Trimming took 3 bases from V and 0 from J; bases not matched to a gene: 0. This CDR3 comprises 15 residues. The V gene's germline CDR1 is SEHNR and CDR2 FQNEAQ (reference sequence). DNA of the CDR3: TGTGCCAGCAGCTTGGGACAGGGGGTGAACACTGAAGCTTTCTTT. Protein: CASSLGQGVNTEAFF.

The chain recombines TRBV18 with TRBJ1-2; D gene unclear. The V gene lost 3 bases and the J gene lost 8 bases, with 13 bases spanning the gap. This CDR3 comprises 13 residues. Germline CDR1 reads KGHSH; CDR2 reads LQKENI. The CDR3 DNA follows: TGTGCCAGCTCACCGGAGAACTTTCAGGGCTACACCTTC. This translates into CASSPENFQGYTF.

The chain carries TRBV5-1 and TRBJ2-7; no reliable D call. CDR3 size: 15 residues. Germline CDR1 is SGHRS and CDR2 is YFSETQ. The V and J ends lost 5 bases and 2 bases respectively, with 17 bases between them. Here the CDR3 reads CASSRLGDWPYEQYF. In nucleotides, the CDR3 is TGCGCCAGCAGTAGATTAGGAGACTGGCCCTACGAGCAGTACTTC.

The chain uses TRBV7-9 and TRBJ2-3, with TRBD2 matching 8 bases. The germline V gene encodes CDR1 SEHNR and CDR2 FQNEAQ (reference sequence). The J segment lost 2 bases and the V segment lost 5 bases, leaving 12 bases of the junction unmatched. This CDR3 has 17 amino acids. In nucleotides, the CDR3 is TGTGCCAGCAGCCGCAGTAAGACTAGCGCCTTCACAGATACGCAGTATTTT. Its protein is CASSRSKTSAFTDTQYF.

V gene TRBV27 combines with J gene TRBJ2-2, with no clear D. The germline V gene has CDR1 MNHEY and CDR2 SMNVEV (reference sequence). The CDR3 covers 13 residues. Trimming shortened V by 2 bases and J by 8 bases, and 9 bases separated the two germline ends. The CDR3 region has the DNA TGTGCCAGCAGTTTAGTGTCCTTGGGGGAGCTGTTTTTT. It yields the protein CASSLVSLGELFF.

The count of this clone is one. The chain recombines TRBV2 with TRBJ1-5; D not resolved. The V and J ends lost 4 bases and 3 bases respectively, with 7 bases between them. CDR1 is SNHLY, CDR2 FYNNEI, per germline. This CDR3 spans 13 amino acids. DNA of the CDR3: TGTGCCAGCAGTGGCAGCCCCAATCAGCCCCAGCATTTT. This codes for CASSGSPNQPQHF. Full variable domain (remainder filled in from reference TRBV2 and TRBJ1-5): EPEVTQTPSHQVTQMGQEVILRCVPISNHLYFYWYRQILGQKVEFLVSFYNNEISEKSEIFDDQFSVERPDGSNFTLKIRSTKLEDSAMYFCASSGSPNQPQHFGDGTRLSIL.

The chain has TRBV5-1 and TRBJ2-1, with 9 bases identical to TRBD1. The CDR3 has 16 amino acids. From germline, CDR1 is SGHRS and CDR2 YFSETQ. J gave up 7 bases and V 4 bases, and 12 bases lay outside the gene matches. This chain's CDR3 is CASSPGGDRVGNEQFF. The CDR3 nucleotides read TGCGCCAGCAGCCCCGGAGGGGACAGGGTGGGTAATGAGCAGTTCTTC. The full variable domain, with the rest looked up from reference TRBV5-1 and TRBJ2-1, is KAGVTQTPRYLIKTRGQQVTLSCSPISGHRSVSWYQQTPGQGLQFLFEYFSETQRNKGNFPGRFSGRQFSNSRSEMNVSTLELGDSALYLCASSPGGDRVGNEQFFGPGTRLTVL.

This chain connects TRBV6-1 to TRBJ1-3, with 9 bases lining up with TRBD1. The CDR3 spans 15 residues. Trimming took 6 bases from V and 8 from J; bases not matched to a gene: 11. Germline-derived CDR1 and CDR2 are MNHNS and SASEGT. Here the CDR3 DNA reads TGTGCCAGCAGACTAGAAAACAGGGGGCCGGACACCATATATTTT. It encodes CASRLENRGPDTIYF.

The chain employs TRBV7-9 and TRBJ1-1; D ambiguous. V lost 6 bases and J lost 0, with 8 bases in between. Germline V gene data show CDR1 as SEHNR and CDR2 as FQNEAQ (reference sequence). The CDR3 length is 13 residues. The CDR3 nucleotides are TGTGCCAGCAGTTCACGGGTGAACACTGAAGCTTTCTTT. It is translated as CASSSRVNTEAFF.

The chain joins TRBV18 to TRBJ2-7; D ambiguous. Between the trimmed V and J ends, which lost 2 bases and 6 bases, there was a span of 23 bases. The germline CDR1 and CDR2 sequences are KGHSH and LQKENI. This CDR3 has 17 amino acids. CDR3 coding DNA: TGTGCCAGCTCACCATTGGGTGGTGGTAGCCAGTTGGGCGAGCAGTACTTC. Translated, it gives CASSPLGGGSQLGEQYF.

The chain has TRBV10-3 and TRBJ1-5; maybe TRBD1 (5 bases). This CDR3 contains 14 residues. Trimming removed 4 bases at V and 5 bases at J, with 12 bases between. The germline V gene has CDR1 ENHRY and CDR2 SYGVKD. CDR3 protein: CAISAGRGDQPQHF. CDR3 nucleotide sequence: TGTGCCATCAGTGCCGGTCGAGGGGATCAGCCCCAGCATTTT.

The chain links TRBV4-1 to TRBJ2-5, with TRBD2 identical over 10 bases. The V and J ends lost 4 bases and 4 bases, in that order; junction bases with no gene match: 9. The CDR3 is 16 amino acids. In germline, CDR1 is MGHRA, CDR2 YSYEKL. The CDR3 nucleotides are TGCGCCAGCAGCCCTGGGGGTCTAGCGGGAGCAGAGACCCAGTACTTC. Its translation: CASSPGGLAGAETQYF.

The chain joins TRBV6-1 to TRBJ2-7; 7 bases agree with TRBD1. The CDR3 covers 12 residues. CDR1 MNHNS and CDR2 SASEGT come from the germline V gene. J was trimmed by 5 bases and V by 7 bases; bases with no gene match: 5. This chain's CDR3 is CASKTGPHEQYF. As DNA, the CDR3 is TGTGCCAGCAAGACAGGGCCCCACGAGCAGTACTTC.

This chain links TRBV4-1 with TRBJ2-3; 12 bases are a match to TRBD2. Germline V gene sequence: CDR1 MGHRA, CDR2 YSYEKL. This CDR3 contains 17 residues. The ends lost 0 bases at V and 3 bases at J; junction bases unmatched: 4. The CDR3 DNA follows: TGCGCCAGCAGCCAAGAAAAACTAGCGGGAGGAACAGATACGCAGTATTTT. As protein: CASSQEKLAGGTDTQYF.

The J gene is TRBJ2-3, the V gene TRBV10-3, with D hard to call. The CDR3 contains 12 residues. V was pared by 6 bases and J by 3 bases, with 7 bases between. Looked up from germline, CDR1 is ENHRY and CDR2 is SYGVKD. As DNA, the CDR3 is TGTGCCATCAGCGCCTATACAGATACGCAGTATTTT. This encodes CAISAYTDTQYF.